The present T cell receptor (beta chain) was sequenced within a study of shared clonotypes between healthy human individuals. The CDR3 runs 16 residues. The germline V gene encodes CDR1 MNHEY and CDR2 SVGAGI. V lost 4 bases to trimming and J lost 7 bases; unmatched junction nucleotides: 13. Study observations and caveats: Clonotype sharing across donors was expected to vary with sequencing depth.

Worth noting for this clone: The antigen is not known.

Only in-frame clones appear in the TCRdb table, and some are missing; sequencing was by immunoSEQ multiplex PCR. The table lists around 1 million clones, about 80% of them singletons. The chain uses TRBV6-5 and TRBJ2-7; 10 nucleotides match TRBD1. Material for sequencing was memory CD4+ T cells sorted from blood. This sample's subset: CD45RA-negative fraction. The receptor comes from a man in his late teens or twenties in good health. CDR3 sequence (DNA): TGTGCCAGCAGTTCGGCCTTAGGACAGGGGGTCAGTGAGCAGTACTTC. This encodes CASSSALGQGVSEQYF.